This TCR beta chain came from a study of T cells in Graves' hyperthyroidism and ophthalmopathy. Study observations and caveats: Among thyroid clonotypes expanded above 0.001, most also appeared in blood.

The sample holds a few counts of this clonotype. Its specificity is not known. The CDR3 extends over 13 amino acids. The V end was cut by 3 bases, the J end by 5 bases, with 10 bases between. Germline V CDR1 and CDR2: SEHNR, FQNEAQ (reference sequence). RNA transcripts provided the source from which TCR beta CDR3 regions were amplified. HTBI primers drove first-round RT-PCR of the TCR CDR3. Via MiXCR, TCRdb re-called the multiplex PCR reads, giving one row per CDR3 protein. The sample carries more than 650,000 distinct CDR3 sequences, 14% recorded once. The receptor's source is a woman aged 18 to 35 with Graves' hyperthyroidism. The sequenced material came from blood. The V call is TRBV7-9, the J call TRBJ1-2, with D hard to call. This CDR3 reads CASSFNSYYGYTF. The CDR3 DNA sequence: TGTGCCAGCAGCTTCAACAGCTATTATGGCTACACCTTC.